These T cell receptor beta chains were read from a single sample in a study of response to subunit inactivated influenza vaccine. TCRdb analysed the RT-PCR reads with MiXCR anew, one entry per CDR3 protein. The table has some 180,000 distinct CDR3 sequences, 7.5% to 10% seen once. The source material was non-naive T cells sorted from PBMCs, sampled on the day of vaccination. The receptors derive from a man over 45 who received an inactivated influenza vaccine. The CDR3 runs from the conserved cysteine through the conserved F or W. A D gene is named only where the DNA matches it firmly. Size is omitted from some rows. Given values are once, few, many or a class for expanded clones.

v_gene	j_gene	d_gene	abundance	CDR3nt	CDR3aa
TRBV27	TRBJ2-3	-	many	TGTGCCAGCAGCCCAACCACCACCCCAGATACGCAGTATTTT	CASSPTTTPDTQYF
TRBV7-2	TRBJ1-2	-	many	TGTGCCAGCAGCTCCAATAGTGGGGGCTCCGGCTACACCTTC	CASSSNSGGSGYTF
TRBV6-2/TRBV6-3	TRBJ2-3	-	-	TGTGCCAGCAGTCCGAGGGGGGTTGGCGGACACACAGATACGCAGTATTTT	CASSPRGVGGHTDTQYF
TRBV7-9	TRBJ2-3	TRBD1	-	TGTGCCAGCAGCTTATCTTCAGGGGGCCCATTAGATACGCAGTATTTT	CASSLSSGGPLDTQYF
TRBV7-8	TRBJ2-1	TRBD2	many	TGTGCCAGCAGCCGGACTAGCGGGAGGTACAATGAGCAGTTCTTC	CASSRTSGRYNEQFF
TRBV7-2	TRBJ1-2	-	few	TGTGCCAGCAGGCCAGACAGATCTTTTGCCTATGGCTACACCTTC	CASRPDRSFAYGYTF
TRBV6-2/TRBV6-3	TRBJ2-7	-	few	TGTGCCACCAGCGGTGCCCTCGAGCAGTACTTC	CATSGALEQYF
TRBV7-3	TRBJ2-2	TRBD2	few	TGTGCCAGCAGCTCCATTAATAGCGGGAGGCAACTCGCGAACACCGGGGAGCTGTTTTTT	CASSSINSGRQLANTGELFF
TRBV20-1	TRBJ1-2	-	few	TGCAGTGCTAGAGGCGGGTCTGGCTACACCTTC	CSARGGSGYTF
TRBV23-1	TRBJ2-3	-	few	TGCGCCAGCAGTCATCCCAGGACAGCCGATACGCAGTATTTT	CASSHPRTADTQYF
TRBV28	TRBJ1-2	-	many	TGTGCCAGCAGTGGGCTTTACGGCTACACCTTC	CASSGLYGYTF
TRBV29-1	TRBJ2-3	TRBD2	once	TGCAGCGTTGGCGGGGGAGCCACAGATACGCAGTATTTT	CSVGGGATDTQYF
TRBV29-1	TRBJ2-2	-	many	TGCAGCGTTCGGGAGTACACCGGGGAGCTGTTTTTT	CSVREYTGELFF
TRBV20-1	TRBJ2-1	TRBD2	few	TGCAGTGCTAGAGTGTTGGCGGGAGTTGAGTTCTTC	CSARVLAGVEFF
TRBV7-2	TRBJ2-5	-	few	TGTGCCAGCAGCTTAATCCCCTCGGGGGAGGGAGGGGGGACCCAGTACTTC	CASSLIPSGEGGGTQYF
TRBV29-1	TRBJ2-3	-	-	TGCAGCGTTGTGCAGGGGGGTACAGATACGCAGTATTTT	CSVVQGGTDTQYF
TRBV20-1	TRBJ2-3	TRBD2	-	TGCAGTGCTAGAGATCCTACTAGCGGGGCATCCTATACGCAGTATTTT	CSARDPTSGASYTQYF
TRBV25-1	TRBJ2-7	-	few	TGTGCCAGCAGTGGGAGGACGGTGAGCTCCTACGAGCAGTACTTC	CASSGRTVSSYEQYF
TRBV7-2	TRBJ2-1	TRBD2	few	TGTGCCAGCAGCTTAGGACTAGCGGGAGGAAATGAGCAGTTCTTC	CASSLGLAGGNEQFF
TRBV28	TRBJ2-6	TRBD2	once	TGTGCCACCAGAAGAGCGGGAGTCGCTGGCTCTGGGGCCAACGTCCTGACTTTC	CATRRAGVAGSGANVLTF
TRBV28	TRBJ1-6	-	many	TGTGCCAGCAGTAACCCCGGACGGGGGTCCTATAATTCACCCCTCCACTTT	CASSNPGRGSYNSPLHF
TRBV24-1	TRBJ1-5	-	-	TGTGCCACCTCAACCGACGGTGGCAATCAGCCCCAGCATTTT	CATSTDGGNQPQHF
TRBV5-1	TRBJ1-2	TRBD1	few	TGCGCCAGCAGCTTGGCCGGGGACAGGGGGAGAGGCTACACCTTC	CASSLAGDRGRGYTF
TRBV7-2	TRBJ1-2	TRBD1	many	TGTGCCAGCAGCTCGGCGAGTACAGGGGTTGGGGGCTACACCTTC	CASSSASTGVGGYTF
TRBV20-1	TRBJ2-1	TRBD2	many	TGCAGTGCTAGAGATGCGGCTAGCGGGACCATTTACAATGAGCAGTTCTTC	CSARDAASGTIYNEQFF
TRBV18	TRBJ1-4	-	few	TGTGCCAGCTCACCACCGGCGATCACAGAGGAAAAACTGTTTTTT	CASSPPAITEEKLFF
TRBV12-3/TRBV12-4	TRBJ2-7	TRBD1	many	TGTGCCAGCAGACGGACAGGTGCCTACGAGCAGTACTTC	CASRRTGAYEQYF
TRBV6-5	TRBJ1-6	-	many	TGTGCCAGCAGTTACTCGAGACCTCAGAATAATTCACCCCTCCACTTT	CASSYSRPQNNSPLHF
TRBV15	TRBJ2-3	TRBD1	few	TGTGCCACCAGCAGATCTCCGACAGGGGATGGGGATACGCAGTATTTT	CATSRSPTGDGDTQYF
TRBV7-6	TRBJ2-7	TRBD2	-	TGTGCCAGCAGCTTAGTATCTTACGGGACTAGGAACTACGAGCAGTACTTC	CASSLVSYGTRNYEQYF
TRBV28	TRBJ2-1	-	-	TGTGCCAGCAGTTTATCTTCTAGCTCCTACAATGAGCAGTTCTTC	CASSLSSSSYNEQFF
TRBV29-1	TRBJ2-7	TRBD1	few	TGCAGCGTTGAGAAGGACAGGGGATACGAGCAGTACTTC	CSVEKDRGYEQYF
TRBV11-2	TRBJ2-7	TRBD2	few	TGTGCCAGCAGCTTAGTTCGGTCTAGCGGGAGGGCTAGCTCCTACGAGCAGTACTTC	CASSLVRSSGRASSYEQYF
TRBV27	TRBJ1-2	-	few	TGTGCCAGCAGAGCAACCGGGAGATCATATGGCTACACCTTC	CASRATGRSYGYTF
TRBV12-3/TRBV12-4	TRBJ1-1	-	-	TGTGCCAGCAGTATGGGACTGACGAACACTGAAGCTTTCTTT	CASSMGLTNTEAFF
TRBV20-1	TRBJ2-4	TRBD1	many	TGCAGTGCTAGACCCCAGGGGGCTAGCAAAAACATTCAGTACTTC	CSARPQGASKNIQYF
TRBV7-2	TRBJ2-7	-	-	TGTGCCAGCAGCTTAGGGGGTAGGGCTGAGCAGTACTTC	CASSLGGRAEQYF
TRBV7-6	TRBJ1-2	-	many	TGTGCCAGCAGCTTAGCGCAGGGGTTGGATGGCTACACCTTC	CASSLAQGLDGYTF
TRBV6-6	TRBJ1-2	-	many	TGTGCCAGCAGTTACTATGGGGGGCTCGGCTACACCTTC	CASSYYGGLGYTF
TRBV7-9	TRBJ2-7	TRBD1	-	TGTGCCAGCAGCCTACAAACAGGGGGCGAGCAGTACTTC	CASSLQTGGEQYF
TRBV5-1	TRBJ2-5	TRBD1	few	TGCGCCAGCAGCTTGGGAGGGGGCGGTACCAGTCAAGAGACCCAGTACTTC	CASSLGGGGTSQETQYF
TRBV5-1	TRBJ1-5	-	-	TGCGCCAGCAGCTTGGGAGTAGATCAGCCCCAGCATTTT	CASSLGVDQPQHF